These T cell receptor beta chains were read from a single sample in a study of T cell responses to AZD1222 COVID-19 vaccine. Only in-frame clones appear in the TCRdb table, and some are missing; sequencing was by immunoSEQ multiplex PCR. Here the sample spans 150,000 or so clones, over 85% being singletons. The material sequenced was peripheral blood, taken on day 0 of AZD1222 vaccination. The receptors were gathered from an adult in good health. CDR3s include the opening cysteine and the closing phenylalanine or tryptophan. The order of the fields is CDR3 DNA, CDR3 protein, J gene, clone size, V gene, D gene. The D gene is left open where the match is weak. Where a row states a size, it is once, few, many or the class of an expanded clone; other rows omit it.

TGTGCCAGCCCCCCCGGGACAGAAGATAATGAAAAACTGTTTTTT	CASPPGTEDNEKLFF	TRBJ1-4	once	TRBV18	TRBD1
TGTGCCAGTAGTATCCTCGGCGCAGGGGCGAACACTGAAGCTTTCTTT	CASSILGAGANTEAFF	TRBJ1-1	-	TRBV19	-
TGTGCCAGCAGCCTACGGGACAGGACCTACTATGGCTACACCTTC	CASSLRDRTYYGYTF	TRBJ1-2	-	TRBV21-1	-
TGCAGCGTTCTCGGGAAGGGGATTGGAGATGAGCAGTTCTTC	CSVLGKGIGDEQFF	TRBJ2-1	-	TRBV29-1	-
TGCAGCGCTACAGGGAATTACGGCTACACCTTC	CSATGNYGYTF	TRBJ1-2	-	TRBV29-1	-
TGTGCCAGCAGTCCCATAGCGGGATCTAACAATGAGCAGTTCTTC	CASSPIAGSNNEQFF	TRBJ2-1	-	TRBV27	TRBD2
TGTGCCAGCAGCTTAGATCGAAAAGCGGGAGGGCCCCATACGCAGTATTTT	CASSLDRKAGGPHTQYF	TRBJ2-3	-	TRBV11-2	TRBD2
TGTGCCAGCAGCGTAACACAGGGGCGTCAGCCCCAGCATTTT	CASSVTQGRQPQHF	TRBJ1-5	-	TRBV28	TRBD1
TGTGCCAGCAGTTCCCCGGGACGAGGATGGGAAAAACTGTTTTTT	CASSSPGRGWEKLFF	TRBJ1-4	-	TRBV7-2	-
TGTGCCAGCAGCCCCCGCGGGGGGCCCCAAGAGACCCAGTACTTC	CASSPRGGPQETQYF	TRBJ2-5	-	TRBV2	TRBD2
TGCGCCAGCAGCACTACAGGGATAAGGTACGAGCAGTACTTC	CASSTTGIRYEQYF	TRBJ2-7	once	TRBV5-1	-
TGCGCCAGCAGCTTGACGGGAGGCCCTCTAAGAGAGCAGTTCTTC	CASSLTGGPLREQFF	TRBJ2-1	-	TRBV5-1	TRBD2
TGTGCCTGGAGTACTACGAATCAGCCCCAGCATTTT	CAWSTTNQPQHF	TRBJ1-5	once	TRBV30	-
TGTGCCACTTCTGAAGGGTCTAGCAATCAGCCCCAGCATTTT	CATSEGSSNQPQHF	TRBJ1-5	-	TRBV24-1	-
TGTGCCAGCAGCTTTAGTTCCCCTGGGGGCGAGCAGTACTTC	CASSFSSPGGEQYF	TRBJ2-7	-	TRBV7-2	-
TGTGCCACCAGCAGAGATAGGGATGGGTCACCCCTCCACTTT	CATSRDRDGSPLHF	TRBJ1-6	-	TRBV15	-
TGTGCCAGCAACGGACAGGAGAACACTGAAGCTTTCTTT	CASNGQENTEAFF	TRBJ1-1	-	TRBV28	TRBD1
TGTGCCACCAGCAGATCCTCAGTTGGCACTGAAGCTTTCTTT	CATSRSSVGTEAFF	TRBJ1-1	-	TRBV15	-
TGTGCCAGCAGCCAAGAGGAAAAGGGCCCTGGGGCCAACGTCCTGACTTTC	CASSQEEKGPGANVLTF	TRBJ2-6	-	TRBV3-1/TRBV3-2	-
TGTGCCAGCAGTTCGTATCCTCGGACAGGTACCCTCTATGGCTACACCTTC	CASSSYPRTGTLYGYTF	TRBJ1-2	-	TRBV27	TRBD1
TGTGCCAGCACCCTCACAGATGTCTATGGCTACACCTTC	CASTLTDVYGYTF	TRBJ1-2	-	TRBV28	-
TGTGCCAGCAGCTTATTGGCGACAGGACCCACCGGGGAGCTGTTTTTT	CASSLLATGPTGELFF	TRBJ2-2	-	TRBV11-2	-
TGTGCCAGCACCTTTGGGACAACCTACGAGCAGTACTTC	CASTFGTTYEQYF	TRBJ2-7	-	TRBV5-4	-
TGTGCCAGCAGCCCAACCTGGACGGGCGGAAACACCATATATTTT	CASSPTWTGGNTIYF	TRBJ1-3	-	TRBV7-2	-
TGTGCCAGCAGCTTAGGATCGAGGCAGGGGGCTTGGACTGAAGCTTTCTTT	CASSLGSRQGAWTEAFF	TRBJ1-1	-	TRBV11-2	TRBD1
TGTGCCAGTAGTATGGACCGAGTTCAGCCCCAGCATTTT	CASSMDRVQPQHF	TRBJ1-5	-	TRBV19	-
TGTGCCAGCAGTTTAGGGGCTGAGCAGTTCTTC	CASSLGAEQFF	TRBJ2-1	once	TRBV27	-
TGTGCCAGCAGCTTAAGCCCCCTCCTAGCGGCCACAGATACGCAGTATTTT	CASSLSPLLAATDTQYF	TRBJ2-3	-	TRBV11-2	TRBD2